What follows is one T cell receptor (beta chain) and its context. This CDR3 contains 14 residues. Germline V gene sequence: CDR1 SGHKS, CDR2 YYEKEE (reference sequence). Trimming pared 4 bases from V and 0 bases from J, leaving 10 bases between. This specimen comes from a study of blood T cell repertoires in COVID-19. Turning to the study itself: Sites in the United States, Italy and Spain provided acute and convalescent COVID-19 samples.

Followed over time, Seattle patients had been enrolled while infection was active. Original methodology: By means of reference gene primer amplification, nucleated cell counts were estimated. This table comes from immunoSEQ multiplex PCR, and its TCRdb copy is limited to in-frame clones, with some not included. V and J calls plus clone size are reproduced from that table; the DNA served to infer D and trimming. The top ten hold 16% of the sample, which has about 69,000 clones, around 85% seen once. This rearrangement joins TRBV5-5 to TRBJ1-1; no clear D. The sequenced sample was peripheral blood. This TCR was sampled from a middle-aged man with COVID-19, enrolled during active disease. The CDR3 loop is CASSPRAVNTEAFF. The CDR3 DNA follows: TGTGCCAGCAGCCCTCGAGCGGTGAACACTGAAGCTTTCTTT.